This TCR beta chain was profiled in a study of control samples from healthy donors and cancer patients. This table comes from immunoSEQ multiplex PCR, and its TCRdb copy is limited to in-frame clones, with some not included. There are tens of thousands of clones in the sample; 89% occur only once, and around 5.5% lies in the top ten. The CDR3 covers 16 residues. Germline CDR1 KGHSH, CDR2 LQKENI. V lost 0 bases, J lost 3 bases, and 1 base stayed unmatched. The source is a man in his sixties with colorectal cancer. V gene TRBV18 combines with J gene TRBJ2-4; 11 bases line up with TRBD1. Sequencing was carried out using PBMCs. The CDR3 DNA reads as TGTGCCAGCTCACCACCGGACAGGGGGCTCAAAAACATTCAGTACTTC. Protein: CASSPPDRGLKNIQYF.